This TCR beta chain was sequenced during a study of blood T cell repertoires in COVID-19. In the study overall: Acute and convalescent COVID-19 samples came from the United States, Italy and Spain. Sources were T cells, B-cell-depleted T cells, or PBMCs; the material itself was cDNA or gDNA.

Per germline, CDR1 SGHKS and CDR2 YYEKEE (reference sequence). The CDR3 is 14 amino acids. Trimming took off 4 bases at V and 0 bases at J, with 10 bases between the two ends. This clone occurred once. Some clones are missing from TCRdb's copy, which holds only in-frame ones; the method was immunoSEQ multiplex PCR. The table has approximately 170,000 clones, 86% seen once. The chain couples TRBV5-5 to TRBJ1-1; a weak D match, TRBD1 (5 bases). The sample was peripheral blood. The TCR comes from a woman aged 70-85 years with acute or convalescent COVID-19. Here the CDR3 DNA reads TGTGCCAGCAGCCCAGGGTCCATGAACACTGAAGCTTTCTTT. It translates to CASSPGSMNTEAFF. The full variable domain, rest sourced from reference TRBV5-5 and TRBJ1-1, is DAGVTQSPTHLIKTRGQQVTLRCSPISGHKSVSWYQQVLGQGPQFIFQYYEKEERGRGNFPDRFSARQFPNYSSELNVNALLLGDSALYLCASSPGSMNTEAFFGQGTRLTVV.